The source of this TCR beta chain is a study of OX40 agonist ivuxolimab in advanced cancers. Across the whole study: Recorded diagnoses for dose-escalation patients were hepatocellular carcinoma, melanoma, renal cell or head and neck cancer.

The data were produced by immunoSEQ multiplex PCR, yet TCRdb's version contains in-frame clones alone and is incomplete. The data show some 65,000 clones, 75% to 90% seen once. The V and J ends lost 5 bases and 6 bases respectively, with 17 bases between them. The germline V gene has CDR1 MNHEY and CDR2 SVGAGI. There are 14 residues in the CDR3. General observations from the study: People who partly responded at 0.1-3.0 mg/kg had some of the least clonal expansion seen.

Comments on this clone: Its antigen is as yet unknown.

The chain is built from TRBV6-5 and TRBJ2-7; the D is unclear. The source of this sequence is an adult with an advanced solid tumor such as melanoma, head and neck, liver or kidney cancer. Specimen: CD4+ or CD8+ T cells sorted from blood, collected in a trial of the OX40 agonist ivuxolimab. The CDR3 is CASSERVLRVEQYF. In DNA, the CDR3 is TGTGCCAGCAGTGAACGGGTCTTAAGGGTCGAGCAGTACTTC.